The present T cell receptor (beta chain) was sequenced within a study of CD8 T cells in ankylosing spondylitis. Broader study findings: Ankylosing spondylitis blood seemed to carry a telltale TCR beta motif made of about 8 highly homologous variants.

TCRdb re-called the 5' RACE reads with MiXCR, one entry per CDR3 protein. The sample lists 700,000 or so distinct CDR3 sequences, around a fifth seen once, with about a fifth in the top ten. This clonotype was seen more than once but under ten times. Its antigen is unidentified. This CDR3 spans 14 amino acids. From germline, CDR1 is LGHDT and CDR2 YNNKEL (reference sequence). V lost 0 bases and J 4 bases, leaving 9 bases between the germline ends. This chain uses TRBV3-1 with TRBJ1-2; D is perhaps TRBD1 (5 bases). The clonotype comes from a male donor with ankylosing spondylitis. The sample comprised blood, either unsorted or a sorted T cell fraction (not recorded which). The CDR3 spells CASSQEWGTYGYTF. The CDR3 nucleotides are TGTGCCAGCAGCCAAGAGTGGGGGACCTATGGCTACACCTTC.